A single T cell receptor (beta chain) is shown here with its context. Its antigen is not identified. The data were taken from a study of shared clonotypes between healthy human individuals. Findings and limits, study-wide: About 5% of naive CD4 clonotypes were common to four donors. For sorted subsets, rarefaction showed incomplete sequencing despite large depth. Clonotype sharing among donors was thought likely to change with sequencing depth.

V lost 2 bases, J lost 4 bases, and 14 bases lay in between. Per germline, CDR1 SEHNR and CDR2 FQNEAQ (reference sequence). The CDR3 contains 15 residues. Libraries were prepared by immunoSEQ multiplex PCR; TCRdb keeps only in-frame clonotypes and omits some of them. The repertoire holds about 690,000 clones, with roughly 91% as singletons. The chain couples TRBV7-9 to TRBJ2-5; unclear D gene. This receptor was obtained from a man between 18 and 29 years old in good health. Some clones in this sample may be carry-over from other donors' samples. The sequencing sample was made of memory CD8+ T cells from PBMCs. Subset: CD45RO+ cells pooled with CCR7-negative TemRA cells. This CDR3 reads CASSLRKGTIETQYF. The DNA of the CDR3 is TGTGCCAGCAGCTTAAGAAAGGGCACGATAGAGACCCAGTACTTC. Combining the CDR3 with reference TRBV7-9 and TRBJ2-5 gives the whole variable domain DTGVSQNPRHKITKRGQNVTFRCDPISEHNRLYWYRQTLGQGPEFLTYFQNEAQLEKSRLLSDRFSAERPKGSFSTLEIQRTEQGDSAMYLCASSLRKGTIETQYFGPGTRLLVL.